The 14 T cell receptor beta chains below come from one sample, sequenced in a study of response to subunit inactivated influenza vaccine. TCRdb re-called the RT-PCR reads with MiXCR, one entry per CDR3 protein. The table has 500,000 to 600,000 distinct CDR3 sequences, around 11% seen once. These same data were also listed under a study on T cells expressing NK-cell markers. Per that paper: What made the TCR beta cDNA was 5'RACE template switching with UMIs.

The specimen comprised PBMCs from blood, sampled on the day of vaccination. The receptors here all came from a man aged 50-60 years who received an inactivated influenza vaccine.

The chain joins TRBV18 to TRBJ1-4; D call uncertain. Germline V gene lookup returns CDR1 KGHSH and CDR2 LQKENI. This CDR3 spans 12 amino acids. Trimming removed 3 bases from V and 7 bases from J, with 6 bases in between. CDR3 DNA: TGTGCCAGCTCACCGGAGACTGAAAAACTGTTTTTT. Its translation: CASSPETEKLFF.

The chain has TRBV20-1 and TRBJ1-1; D is unresolved. This CDR3 contains 11 residues. Germline values: CDR1 DFQATT, CDR2 SNEGSKA (reference sequence). Deletions cut 6 bases from V and 1 base from J, with 6 bases between. CDR3 region: CSAFGNTEAFF. The CDR3 nucleotides are TGCAGTGCCTTCGGGAACACTGAAGCTTTCTTT.

Concerning this clonotype: A much larger clone lies a single base off, so this may be a read error. This rearrangement joins TRBV4-2 to TRBJ2-1, with TRBD2 matching 12 bases. The CDR3 is 17 residues long. J lost 3 bases, V lost 0 bases, and 3 bases had no gene match. Germline-derived CDR1 and CDR2 are LGHNA and YNFKEQ. In nucleotides, the CDR3 is TGTGCCAGCAGCCAAGATCGACTAGCGGGAGACTACAATGAGCAGTTCTTC. It yields the protein CASSQDRLAGDYNEQFF.

V and J are TRBV6-1 and TRBJ2-1; D remains ambiguous. The CDR3 is 14 amino acids. CDR1 and CDR2 (germline): MNHNS, SASEGT. V dropped 4 bases and J dropped 7 bases, with 14 bases sitting between them. The CDR3 loop is CASSVPWASNEQFF. DNA of the CDR3: TGTGCCAGCAGTGTGCCCTGGGCCTCAAATGAGCAGTTCTTC.

The chain carries TRBV20-1 and TRBJ2-1; maybe TRBD1 (5 bases). Germline lookup yields CDR1 DFQATT and CDR2 SNEGSKA (reference sequence). V gave up 1 base and J gave up 0 bases, with 10 bases separating them. The CDR3 runs to 15 residues. The CDR3 DNA sequence: TGCAGTGCTAGAGTGGGGCGCAGCTCCTACAATGAGCAGTTCTTC. This encodes CSARVGRSSYNEQFF.

This clonotype showed up many times. The chain has TRBV20-1 and TRBJ2-1; D remains ambiguous. In germline, CDR1 is DFQATT, CDR2 SNEGSKA (reference sequence). The CDR3 length is 13 residues. Trimming took off 7 bases at V and 7 bases at J, with 17 bases between the two ends. CDR3 sequence (DNA): TGCAGTGTTGGCCGGCCGGGCTCTAATGAGCAGTTCTTC. Protein: CSVGRPGSNEQFF.

This clonotype was picked up a small number of times. The chain links TRBV4-3 to TRBJ2-4; the D gene is possibly TRBD1 (6 bases). The V gene's germline CDR1 is LGHNA and CDR2 YSLEER. Trimming removed 1 base at V and 5 bases at J, with 12 bases between. This CDR3 contains 15 residues. CDR3 amino acids: CASSQVSAGENIQYF. CDR3 coding DNA: TGCGCCAGCAGCCAAGTGTCGGCAGGGGAAAACATTCAGTACTTC.

This clonotype has just a few counts. The chain recombines TRBV9 with TRBJ2-2; 8 bases agree with TRBD1. This CDR3 is 16 amino acids long. Trimming removed 3 bases from V and 0 bases from J; junction bases left unmatched: 4. The germline gives CDR1 SGDLS, CDR2 YYNGEE. CDR3 sequence reads: CASSEGQVANTGELFF. CDR3 coding DNA: TGTGCCAGCAGCGAGGGACAGGTTGCGAACACCGGGGAGCTGTTTTTT.

This sequence joins TRBV7-9 and TRBJ2-3, with 7 nucleotides matching TRBD2. The CDR3 contains 14 residues. The V segment lost 3 bases and the J segment 6 bases; nucleotides outside the gene matches: 6. Germline V gives CDR1 SEHNR, CDR2 FQNEAQ (reference sequence). CDR3 in amino acids: CASSFDGRKDTQYF. The CDR3 coding sequence is TGTGCCAGCAGCTTTGACGGGAGGAAGGATACGCAGTATTTT.

This clonotype was counted only a few times. The chain combines TRBV3-1 with TRBJ2-4, with D hard to call. Germline CDR1 and CDR2: LGHDT and YNNKEL (reference sequence). This CDR3 spans 14 amino acids. The V end lost 0 bases, the J end lost 5 bases, and 8 bases lay between the germline ends. The DNA of the CDR3 is TGTGCCAGCAGCCAAGATCTGGCCCAAAACATTCAGTACTTC. This sequence encodes CASSQDLAQNIQYF.

The chain joins TRBV29-1 to TRBJ1-1; possibly TRBD1 for D (6 bases). In germline, CDR1 is SQVTM, CDR2 ANQGSEA. There are 12 residues in the CDR3. Trimming removed 3 bases from V and 8 bases from J, with 13 bases in between. CDR3 loop: CSVDRGFSEAFF. CDR3 sequence (DNA): TGCAGCGTTGACAGGGGTTTCTCGGAAGCTTTCTTT.

This clonotype has more than one count but fewer than ten. The rearrangement uses TRBV7-9 and TRBJ2-3, with 10 bases that match TRBD2. The CDR3 is made up of 15 amino acids. V shed 5 bases, J shed 4 bases, and the junction held 6 bases outside the gene matches. Germline V gene sequence: CDR1 SEHNR, CDR2 FQNEAQ (reference sequence). The CDR3, as DNA: TGTGCCAGCAGCGGCCTAGCGGGAGAATCAGATACGCAGTATTTT. It codes for CASSGLAGESDTQYF.

This clonotype was detected a few times. The genes are TRBV18 and TRBJ2-1, with 11 positions matching TRBD2. This CDR3 region has 14 residues. Trimming removed 3 bases from V and 8 bases from J; junction bases left unmatched: 3. Germline V gene sequence: CDR1 KGHSH, CDR2 LQKENI. This CDR3 reads CASSPFSGRDEQFF. CDR3 sequence (DNA): TGTGCCAGCTCACCGTTTAGCGGGAGGGATGAGCAGTTCTTC.

This clonotype was observed at least ten times. This sequence joins TRBV29-1 and TRBJ2-2, with D unclear. CDR1 and CDR2 from the germline V gene are SQVTM and ANQGSEA. V was shortened by 3 bases and J by 7 bases, with 9 bases between the two germline ends. The CDR3 runs to 12 residues. CDR3 bases: TGCAGCGTTGAGGGTGGTGGCGGGGAGCTGTTTTTT. Translated: CSVEGGGGELFF.